The next 27 T cell receptor beta chains were all read from a single sample in a study of T cell clones after liver transplantation. Only in-frame clones appear in the TCRdb table, and some are missing; sequencing was by immunoSEQ multiplex PCR. The sample lists about 15,000 clones, 85% to 95% occurring once. Sequences were derived from CD8+ T cells from blood, sampled before liver transplant. All receptors derive from a human donor who received a liver transplant.

The rearrangement joins TRBV7-9 to TRBJ2-1; possibly TRBD2 for D (5 bases). Germline V gene data show CDR1 as SEHNR and CDR2 as FQNEAQ (reference sequence). There are 14 residues in the CDR3. V was trimmed by 1 base and J by 7 bases, leaving 11 bases between them. CDR3 nucleotide sequence: TGTGCCAGCAGCTTAGATCTTCGAGGGAATGAGCAGTTCTTC. Protein product: CASSLDLRGNEQFF.

The rearrangement uses TRBV11-2 and TRBJ2-4; 7 bases agree with TRBD2. Trimming at V came to 1 base and at J to 5 bases, leaving 5 bases not matched to a gene. Germline V lookup: CDR1 SGHAT, CDR2 FQNNGV. The CDR3 spans 15 residues. The DNA of the CDR3 is TGTGCCAGCAGCTTAGTAAGGCTAGCGGAAAACATTCAGTACTTC. Translation: CASSLVRLAENIQYF.

V gene TRBV7-8 combines with J gene TRBJ1-4; D may be TRBD1 (5 bases). V lost 4 bases, J lost 8 bases, and 17 bases lay in between. The CDR3 runs 15 residues. In germline, CDR1 is SGHVS, CDR2 FQNEAQ. In DNA, the CDR3 is TGTGCCAGCAGCTCCCGGGGCGACGGTGGGGAAAAACTGTTTTTT. Amino acids: CASSSRGDGGEKLFF.

The J gene is TRBJ2-7, the V gene TRBV29-1, with a possible D match to TRBD2 (7 bases). This CDR3 is 12 amino acids long. Germline V gene lookup returns CDR1 SQVTM and CDR2 ANQGSEA. V was pared by 6 bases and J by 2 bases, with 11 bases between. CDR3 DNA sequence: TGCAGCGTAAAGGGGGGGACCTACGAGCAGTACTTC. Residues: CSVKGGTYEQYF.

This clone is a singleton in its sample. The chain combines TRBV6-5 with TRBJ2-7; 9 nucleotides align to TRBD2. This CDR3 is 15 amino acids long. J was trimmed by 2 bases and V by 0 bases; bases with no gene match: 2. Germline V gives CDR1 MNHEY, CDR2 SVGAGI. CDR3 residues: CASSYSTSGAYEQYF. The CDR3 nucleotides read TGTGCCAGCAGTTACTCGACTAGCGGAGCCTACGAGCAGTACTTC.

The chain has TRBV5-6 and TRBJ2-1; D might be TRBD1 or TRBD2, each matching 5 bases. The V gene lost 0 bases and the J gene lost 2 bases, with 12 bases spanning the gap. Germline V gene lookup returns CDR1 SGHDT and CDR2 YYEEEE. The CDR3 spans 16 residues. The CDR3 nucleotides read TGTGCCAGCAGCTTGGGTGGGGACGCGACCTACAATGAGCAGTTCTTC. Its translation: CASSLGGDATYNEQFF. The full variable domain, with the rest looked up from reference TRBV5-6 and TRBJ2-1, is DAGVTQSPTHLIKTRGQQVTLRCSPKSGHDTVSWYQQALGQGPQFIFQYYEEEERQRGNFPDRFSGHQFPNYSSELNVNALLLGDSALYLCASSLGGDATYNEQFFGPGTRLTVL.

The CDR3 protein is CASSPRASGIVDEQYF. CDR3 nucleotides: TGTGCCAGCAGTCCCCGGGCTAGCGGGATCGTCGACGAGCAGTACTTC. This chain links TRBV28 with TRBJ2-7; the match to TRBD2 covers 9 bases. Per germline, CDR1 MDHEN and CDR2 SYDVKM. J lost 5 bases, V lost 5 bases, and 13 bases had no gene match. The CDR3 runs 16 residues.

This chain joins TRBV27 and TRBJ1-2; D possibly corresponds to TRBD1 (5 bases). The CDR3 covers 14 residues. Deletions cut 3 bases from V and 0 bases from J, with 8 bases between. Germline loops: CDR1 MNHEY, CDR2 SMNVEV (reference sequence). The CDR3 protein is CASSFTGANYGYTF. The CDR3 nucleotides read TGTGCCAGCAGTTTTACAGGAGCTAACTATGGCTACACCTTC.

The chain combines TRBV19 with TRBJ2-1; the D gene is possibly TRBD2 (5 bases). Germline V gene sequence: CDR1 LNHDA, CDR2 SQIVND (reference sequence). Trimming cost V 1 base and J 1 base, with 11 bases left between them. The CDR3 is made up of 16 amino acids. CDR3 sequence: CASSIVPGRSYNEQFF. The DNA for the CDR3 is TGTGCCAGTAGTATAGTACCGGGAAGGTCCTACAATGAGCAGTTCTTC.

V gene TRBV11-3 combines with J gene TRBJ2-5, with 12 bases fitting TRBD2. The CDR3 totals 15 residues. The V gene's germline CDR1 is SGHNT and CDR2 YENEEA. V trimming: 5 bases; J trimming: 3 bases; junction bases outside the gene matches: 4. The CDR3 DNA reads as TGTGCCAGCAGCCAAAGGACTAGCGGGAAAGAGACCCAGTACTTC. Its protein product is CASSQRTSGKETQYF.

This chain uses TRBV28 with TRBJ2-1, with D perhaps matching TRBD2 (5 bases). V dropped 4 bases and J dropped 0 bases, with 10 bases sitting between them. Germline lookup yields CDR1 MDHEN and CDR2 SYDVKM. The CDR3 extends over 15 amino acids. Written as DNA, the CDR3 is TGTGCCAGCAGTTCGGGATTAAGCTCCTACAATGAGCAGTTCTTC. Translating gives CASSSGLSSYNEQFF.

This clone was found once. CDR3 protein: CASSKRLQQSRANVLTF. The DNA for the CDR3 is TGCGCCAGCAGTAAACGTTTGCAACAAAGTCGGGCCAACGTCCTGACTTTC. V gene TRBV23-1 combines with J gene TRBJ2-6, with D uncertain. TRBV23-1 counts as an open reading frame of uncertain function. The CDR3 extends over 17 amino acids. V was trimmed by 5 bases and J by 5 bases, leaving 19 bases between them.

The chain is built from TRBV30 and TRBJ2-3; D might be TRBD1 (5 bases). The CDR3 is made up of 13 amino acids. Trimming stripped 0 bases from V and 2 bases from J, with 6 bases between. Germline CDR1 GTSNPN, CDR2 SVGIG (reference sequence). CDR3 DNA: TGTGCCTGGAGTGTAGGGGACACAGATACGCAGTATTTT. This codes for CAWSVGDTDTQYF.

V gene TRBV11-2 combines with J gene TRBJ2-5; 8 bases are a match to TRBD1. CDR3 length: 15 residues. V dropped 0 bases and J dropped 4; count of bases not matched to a gene: 4. Germline CDR1 SGHAT, CDR2 FQNNGV. The CDR3 DNA sequence: TGTGCCAGCAGCTTAGAAAGCGGACAGGGAGAGACCCAGTACTTC. Translation: CASSLESGQGETQYF.

The V and J genes are TRBV4-2 and TRBJ1-1; D gene unclear. Trimming shortened V by 4 bases and J by 4 bases, and 16 bases separated the two germline ends. The CDR3 totals 15 residues. Per the germline V gene, CDR1 is LGHNA and CDR2 is YNFKEQ. CDR3 in amino acids: CASSPLLERSTEAFF. DNA for the CDR3: TGTGCCAGCAGCCCCCTCTTGGAGAGGAGCACTGAAGCTTTCTTT.

The chain is built from TRBV9 and TRBJ1-2, with D maybe TRBD1 (5 bases). There are 14 residues in the CDR3. The germline gives CDR1 SGDLS, CDR2 YYNGEE. V was trimmed by 8 bases and J by 2 bases, leaving 16 bases between them. CDR3 loop: CASLPPRENYGYTF. In nucleotides, the CDR3 is TGTGCCAGTCTCCCACCCAGGGAGAACTATGGCTACACCTTC. The full variable domain, in which reference TRBV9 and TRBJ1-2 provide the parts outside the CDR3, is DSGVTQTPKHLITATGQRVTLRCSPRSGDLSVYWYQQSLDQGLQFLIQYYNGEERAKGNILERFSAQQFPDLHSELNLSSLELGDSALYFCASLPPRENYGYTFGSGTRLTVV.

The gene calls are TRBV2 and TRBJ2-7; D is uncertain. This CDR3 has 13 amino acids. The germline V and J ends were trimmed by 6 bases and 0 bases, with 9 bases remaining between them. Per germline, CDR1 SNHLY and CDR2 FYNNEI. The CDR3 spells CASSGVSSYEQYF. The CDR3 nucleotides read TGTGCCAGCAGCGGCGTGAGCTCCTACGAGCAGTACTTC.

The rearrangement links TRBV27 to TRBJ2-1; TRBD1 is a possible D gene (6 bases). CDR1 is MNHEY, CDR2 SMNVEV, per germline (reference sequence). CDR3 size: 15 residues. V lost 7 bases and J 8 bases, leaving 21 bases between the germline ends. Here the CDR3 reads CASTVLGTYRDEQFF. CDR3 nucleotide sequence: TGTGCCAGCACCGTATTGGGGACCTACAGGGATGAGCAGTTCTTC.

This clone was recorded once. This chain uses TRBV7-3 with TRBJ2-2; 12 bases align to TRBD2. The CDR3 length is 16 residues. CDR1 SGHTA and CDR2 FQGTGA come from the germline V gene. V lost 4 bases, J lost 3 bases, and 3 bases stayed unmatched. The CDR3 spells CASSSGLAGYTGELFF. CDR3 nucleotide sequence: TGTGCCAGCAGCTCGGGACTAGCGGGCTACACCGGGGAGCTGTTTTTT.

The chain uses TRBV4-1 and TRBJ2-3, with D possibly being TRBD1 (5 bases). The CDR3 spans 14 residues. Deletions cut 2 bases from V and 2 bases from J, with 8 bases between. Germline V gene lookup returns CDR1 MGHRA and CDR2 YSYEKL. The CDR3 is CASSQLDNTDTQYF. The CDR3 DNA sequence: TGCGCCAGCAGCCAATTGGACAACACAGATACGCAGTATTTT.

This clone showed up just once. The V and J genes are TRBV27 and TRBJ2-3, with 11 bases lining up with TRBD1. Germline trimming cut 5 bases from V and 6 bases from J; bases unmatched to any gene: 10. This CDR3 is built from 16 residues. The germline V gene encodes CDR1 MNHEY and CDR2 SMNVEV (reference sequence). The DNA for the CDR3 is TGTGCCAGCAGTACCTCCTCGGGGACAGGGGGGGATACGCAGTATTTT. As protein: CASSTSSGTGGDTQYF.

The rearrangement joins TRBV29-1 to TRBJ2-7; TRBD1 might be the D (5 bases). Germline CDR1 is SQVTM and CDR2 is ANQGSEA. Trimming removed 0 bases from V and 6 bases from J, with 9 bases in between. The CDR3 is made up of 12 amino acids. In DNA form, the CDR3 reads TGCAGCGTTGAAGATCACAGGCGCGAGCAGTACTTC. It codes for CSVEDHRREQYF.

The chain has TRBV7-9 and TRBJ1-2, with 10 nucleotides matching TRBD1. V was clipped by 4 bases and J by 6 bases; unmatched bases: 11. This CDR3 has 16 amino acids. From germline, CDR1 is SEHNR and CDR2 FQNEAQ (reference sequence). CDR3 region: CASSSFIGQGENGYTF. CDR3 DNA: TGTGCCAGCAGCTCTTTTATTGGACAGGGGGAGAATGGCTACACCTTC.

The rearrangement joins TRBV27 to TRBJ2-7; D is possibly TRBD2 (5 bases). Germline loops: CDR1 MNHEY, CDR2 SMNVEV (reference sequence). V dropped 7 bases and J dropped 5 bases, with 12 bases sitting between them. CDR3 length: 12 amino acids. This chain's CDR3 is CASTGNSNEQYF. The CDR3 DNA follows: TGTGCCAGCACGGGGAATTCCAACGAGCAGTACTTC.

The J gene is TRBJ2-7, the V gene TRBV10-2; 14 nucleotides agree with TRBD2. The J segment lost 4 bases and the V segment lost 3 bases, leaving 14 bases of the junction unmatched. CDR1 and CDR2 (germline): WSHSY, SAAADI. This CDR3 is 19 amino acids long. This chain's CDR3 is CASSDSKGTSGSRFYEQYF. The CDR3 DNA follows: TGCGCCAGCAGTGATTCTAAGGGGACTAGCGGGAGTCGGTTTTACGAGCAGTACTTC.

The chain is built from TRBV27 and TRBJ2-1, with D perhaps being TRBD1 or TRBD2 (5 bases each). The CDR3 is 13 residues long. Germline-derived CDR1 and CDR2 are MNHEY and SMNVEV (reference sequence). The V end lost 6 bases, the J end lost 7 bases, and 13 bases lay between the germline ends. The CDR3 coding sequence is TGTGCCAGCAGCCTAGGGACCAAGAATGAGCAGTTCTTC. Translating it yields CASSLGTKNEQFF.

This chain connects TRBV6-5 to TRBJ1-2; D is undetermined. V was trimmed by 4 bases and J by 2 bases, leaving 5 bases between them. This CDR3 contains 12 residues. In germline, CDR1 is MNHEY, CDR2 SVGAGI. In DNA form, the CDR3 reads TGTGCCAGCAGTTCCCAGAACTATGGCTACACCTTC. Translating gives CASSSQNYGYTF.